The entry below gives a single T cell receptor beta chain sequence along with its context. Original methodology: Estimates of nucleated cell counts were drawn from the amplification of reference gene primers. Data came from immunoSEQ multiplex PCR; TCRdb stores just in-frame clones and leaves some out. Clone size and V and J calls were adopted from that table, with D and trimming inferred from the DNA. Seen here are roughly 150,000 clones, roughly 87% observed once, and the top ten hold over 4.5%. The data were obtained in a study of blood T cell repertoires in COVID-19. Study-wide context: From the United States, Italy and Spain came samples of acute and convalescent COVID-19. T cells, B-cell-depleted T cells, or PBMCs provided the cDNA or gDNA that served as material.

J lost 1 base, V lost 3 bases, and 4 bases had no gene match. CDR1 is SGHNT, CDR2 YYREEE, per germline (reference sequence). The CDR3 has 16 residues. The sequence came from a human donor in a cohort sampled during active COVID-19. Sequencing input: peripheral blood. The V call is TRBV5-4, the J call TRBJ2-7, with 13 bases fitting TRBD2. CDR3 amino acids: CASSSGLAGHSYEQYF. CDR3 DNA sequence: TGTGCCAGCAGCTCGGGACTAGCGGGGCATTCCTACGAGCAGTACTTC.